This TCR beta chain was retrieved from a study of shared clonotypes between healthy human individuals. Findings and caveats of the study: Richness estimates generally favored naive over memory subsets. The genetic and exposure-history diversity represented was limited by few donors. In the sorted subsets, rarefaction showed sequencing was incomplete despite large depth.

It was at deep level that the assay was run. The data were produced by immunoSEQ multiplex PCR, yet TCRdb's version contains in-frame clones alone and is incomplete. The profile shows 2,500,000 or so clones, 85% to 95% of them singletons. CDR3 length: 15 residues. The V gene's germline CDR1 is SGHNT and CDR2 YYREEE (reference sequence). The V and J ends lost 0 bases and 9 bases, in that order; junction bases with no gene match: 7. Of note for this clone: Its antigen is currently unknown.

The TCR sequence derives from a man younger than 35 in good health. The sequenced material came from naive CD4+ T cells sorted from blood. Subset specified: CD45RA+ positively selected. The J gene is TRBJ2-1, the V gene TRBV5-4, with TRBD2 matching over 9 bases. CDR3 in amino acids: CASSLAVAGDPEQFF. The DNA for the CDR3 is TGTGCCAGCAGCTTGGCGGTAGCGGGAGACCCTGAGCAGTTCTTC.